This record concerns one T cell receptor (beta chain) sequence. Antigen unknown. The data are from a study of OX40 agonist ivuxolimab in advanced cancers. Study background: Patients in dose escalation had liver, melanoma, kidney or head and neck cancers.

Some clones are missing from TCRdb's copy, which holds only in-frame ones; the method was immunoSEQ multiplex PCR. The sample consists of around 69,000 clones, about 80% of them appearing once. The V and J ends lost 3 bases and 2 bases, in that order; junction bases with no gene match: 6. Germline V lookup: CDR1 SGHAT, CDR2 FQNNGV. This CDR3 is built from 16 residues. Study-wide results and caveats: Blood T cells, both CD4+ and CD8+, expanded clonally by week 6 at 0.1 to 3.0 mg/kg.

Autoimmune disease history or systemic immunosuppression led to patient exclusion. The sample in question was CD4+ or CD8+ T cells sorted from blood, obtained in a trial of the OX40 agonist ivuxolimab. The sequence derives from an adult with an advanced solid tumor such as melanoma, head and neck, liver or kidney cancer. The chain couples TRBV11-2 to TRBJ2-3; 9 bases fit TRBD2. This chain's CDR3 is CASSFLSGGYTDTQYF. The DNA of the CDR3 is TGTGCCAGCAGCTTCCTTAGCGGGGGATACACAGATACGCAGTATTTT.